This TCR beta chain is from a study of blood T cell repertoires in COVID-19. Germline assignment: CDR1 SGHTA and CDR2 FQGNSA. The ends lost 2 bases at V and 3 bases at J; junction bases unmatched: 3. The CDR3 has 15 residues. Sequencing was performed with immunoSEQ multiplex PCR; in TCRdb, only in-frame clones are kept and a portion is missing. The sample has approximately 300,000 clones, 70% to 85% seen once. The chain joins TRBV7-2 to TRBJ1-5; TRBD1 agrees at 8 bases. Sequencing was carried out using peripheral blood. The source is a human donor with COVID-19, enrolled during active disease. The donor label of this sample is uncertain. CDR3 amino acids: CASSLRTGSNQPQHF. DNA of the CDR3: TGTGCCAGCAGCTTACGGACAGGGTCCAATCAGCCCCAGCATTTT.